What follows are 23 T cell receptor beta chains derived from one specimen sequenced in a study of blood T cell repertoires in COVID-19. TCRdb keeps only in-frame clones here, not all; method: immunoSEQ multiplex PCR. The sample consists of around 250,000 clones, approximately 88% of them appearing once. Sequencing was carried out using PBMCs or T cells enriched from blood (not recorded which). These receptors originate from a woman between 40 and 55 years old who had been exposed to COVID-19.

In its sample, this clone was seen a few times. V gene TRBV7-3 combines with J gene TRBJ2-5, with TRBD1 identical over 8 bases. Losses at the gene ends were 8 bases for V and 4 bases for J; bases not matched to a gene: 9. This CDR3 has 14 residues. Germline V lookup: CDR1 SGHTA, CDR2 FQGTGA. The CDR3 sequence: CASCPRGQGETQYF. The CDR3 coding sequence is TGTGCCAGCTGCCCCAGGGGGCAGGGAGAGACCCAGTACTTC.

This clone was observed once. The J gene is TRBJ1-2, the V gene TRBV29-1; 9 bases match TRBD1. The V gene's germline CDR1 is SQVTM and CDR2 ANQGSEA. The CDR3 sequence is 15 residues long. J lost 7 bases, V lost 0 bases, and 9 bases had no gene match. CDR3 sequence (DNA): TGCAGCGTTGAAGATGCCCGGACAGGGGACGGTGGCTACACCTTC. Amino acid sequence: CSVEDARTGDGGYTF.

The chain carries TRBV15 and TRBJ2-3; D might be TRBD2 (5 bases). Looked up from germline, CDR1 is LNHNV and CDR2 is YYDKDF (reference sequence). The V end was cut by 0 bases, the J end by 2 bases, with 12 bases between. CDR3 length equals 16 residues. CDR3 in amino acids: CATSRERVSLTDTQYF. Written as DNA, the CDR3 is TGTGCCACCAGCAGAGAGCGGGTATCGCTCACAGATACGCAGTATTTT.

The V call is TRBV24-1, the J call TRBJ2-3, with 12 bases lining up with TRBD2. The CDR3 spans 16 residues. The trim removed 4 bases at V and 5 bases at J, leaving 6 bases unmatched. The germline V gene has CDR1 KGHDR and CDR2 SFDVKD. CDR3 residues: CATSDPSGRGEDTQYF. The DNA for the CDR3 is TGTGCCACCAGTGACCCTAGCGGGAGGGGTGAAGATACGCAGTATTTT.

The CDR3 region is CASSANSRSYEQYF. For the CDR3, the DNA is TGTGCCAGCAGCGCAAATAGCCGGTCCTACGAGCAGTACTTC. This chain links TRBV9 with TRBJ2-7; D not certain. Trimming stripped 3 bases from V and 1 base from J, with 11 bases between. The germline V gene encodes CDR1 SGDLS and CDR2 YYNGEE. There are 14 residues in the CDR3.

This chain uses TRBV9 with TRBJ2-1; TRBD1 aligns across 7 bases. V lost 3 bases and J lost 0; bases outside the gene matches: 6. Germline V gene lookup returns CDR1 SGDLS and CDR2 YYNGEE. The CDR3 runs 16 residues. The CDR3 is CASSAVDRASYNEQFF. For the CDR3, the DNA is TGTGCCAGCAGCGCCGTAGACAGGGCCTCCTACAATGAGCAGTTCTTC.

This rearrangement joins TRBV7-8 to TRBJ2-5; possible D gene TRBD1, 6 bases. Germline-derived CDR1 and CDR2 are SGHVS and FQNEAQ. This CDR3 is 15 amino acids long. Trimming shortened V by 5 bases and J by 4 bases, and 17 bases separated the two germline ends. CDR3 loop: CASSQGQLVGETQYF. In nucleotides, the CDR3 is TGTGCCAGCAGCCAAGGACAGTTAGTGGGAGAGACCCAGTACTTC.

This clone occurred once. The chain recombines TRBV27 with TRBJ1-1; no definite D call. The CDR3 spans 13 residues. Deletions cut 2 bases from V and 4 bases from J, with 8 bases between. The germline V gene has CDR1 MNHEY and CDR2 SMNVEV (reference sequence). The CDR3 loop is CASSLAAGTEAFF. Here the CDR3 DNA reads TGTGCCAGCAGTTTAGCCGCGGGCACTGAAGCTTTCTTT.

The sample holds one count of this clone. This chain joins TRBV10-3 and TRBJ1-1; a weak D match, TRBD1 (6 bases). The V gene lost 5 bases and the J gene lost 1 base, with 11 bases spanning the gap. Germline V CDR1 and CDR2: ENHRY, SYGVKD. The CDR3 runs 14 residues. CDR3 nucleotide sequence: TGTGCCATCAGTTGGGGGACAACGAACACTGAAGCTTTCTTT. Translation gives CAISWGTTNTEAFF.

This clone was observed a single time. The chain employs TRBV30 and TRBJ2-2; possible D gene TRBD2, 6 bases. CDR1 is GTSNPN and CDR2 is SVGIG in the germline V gene (reference sequence). The CDR3 is 15 residues long. V was cut by 2 bases and J by 0 bases, with 10 bases left in between. CDR3 amino acids: CAWSRTTANTGELFF. DNA of the CDR3: TGTGCCTGGAGTCGGACTACCGCGAACACCGGGGAGCTGTTTTTT.

This clone has a single count. The V gene is TRBV27, the J gene TRBJ2-1; D may be TRBD2 (5 bases). CDR1 and CDR2 from the germline V gene are MNHEY and SMNVEV (reference sequence). CDR3 length: 14 residues. V was pared by 10 bases and J by 3 bases, with 16 bases between. The CDR3 coding sequence is TGTGCCAAAACGATGAGGGTGCACTACAATGAGCAGTTCTTC. It is translated as CAKTMRVHYNEQFF.

The rearrangement joins TRBV2 to TRBJ1-5; TRBD1 agrees at 7 bases. The germline gives CDR1 SNHLY, CDR2 FYNNEI. The CDR3 loop spans 15 amino acids. J gave up 3 bases and V 5 bases, and 7 bases lay outside the gene matches. As DNA, the CDR3 is TGTGCCAGCAGTCAGAGGGACAGTCACAATCAGCCCCAGCATTTT. Its protein product is CASSQRDSHNQPQHF.

V usage is TRBV7-6 and J usage is TRBJ2-3, with D perhaps matching TRBD1 (8 bases). V was shortened by 4 bases and J by 1 base, with 15 bases between the two germline ends. The V gene's germline CDR1 is SGHVS and CDR2 FNYEAQ. The CDR3 is made up of 16 amino acids. The CDR3 is CASSSRTGRGTDTQYF. DNA for the CDR3: TGTGCCAGCAGCTCCAGGACAGGGAGGGGCACAGATACGCAGTATTTT. Based on the CDR3 plus reference TRBV7-6 and TRBJ2-3, the full variable domain is GAGVSQSPRYKVTKRGQDVALRCDPISGHVSLYWYRQALGQGPEFLTYFNYEAQQDKSGLPNDRFSAERPEGSISTLTIQRTEQRDSAMYRCASSSRTGRGTDTQYFGPGTRLTVL.

The chain is built from TRBV5-1 and TRBJ2-7; maybe TRBD2 (6 bases). V lost 4 bases and J 3 bases, leaving 14 bases between the germline ends. This CDR3 is 14 amino acids long. In germline, CDR1 is SGHRS, CDR2 YFSETQ. CDR3 DNA: TGCGCCAGCAGCCCGGACGGACTAAACTACGAGCAGTACTTC. It codes for CASSPDGLNYEQYF.

The chain links TRBV4-2 to TRBJ2-3; 8 bases line up with TRBD2. The CDR3 spans 16 residues. Trimming cost V 4 bases and J 1 base; bases outside gene matches: 7. Germline CDR1 is LGHNA and CDR2 is YNFKEQ. CDR3 in DNA: TGTGCCAGCAGCCCCTCCTTGACTAGCGGCACAGATACGCAGTATTTT. Its protein is CASSPSLTSGTDTQYF.

The chain is built from TRBV5-8 and TRBJ1-5; 9 bases fit TRBD1. The V gene's germline CDR1 is SGHTS and CDR2 YDEGEE. With 4 bases clipped from V and 4 bases from J, the junction kept 6 bases outside the gene matches. This CDR3 region has 15 residues. CDR3 protein: CASSHGTGRNQPQHF. The CDR3 DNA reads as TGTGCCAGCAGCCACGGGACAGGGCGGAATCAGCCCCAGCATTTT.

CDR3 sequence reads: CASSNRVTQGGYTF. CDR3 DNA: TGTGCCAGTAGTAACCGGGTCACTCAAGGTGGCTACACCTTC. The chain uses TRBV19 and TRBJ1-2; D ambiguous. The CDR3 consists of 14 residues. Germline CDR1 LNHDA, CDR2 SQIVND (reference sequence). Trimming took 4 bases from V and 7 from J, leaving 16 bases between them.

The rearrangement joins TRBV27 to TRBJ1-1; D remains unclear. With 5 bases removed from V and 0 bases from J, the gap between germline ends came to 10 bases. CDR3 length: 14 amino acids. The germline V gene has CDR1 MNHEY and CDR2 SMNVEV (reference sequence). The CDR3 DNA reads as TGTGCCAGCAGTCTTCAAGCGCTGAACACTGAAGCTTTCTTT. Its translation: CASSLQALNTEAFF.

V is TRBV9 and J is TRBJ1-1; 8 bases match TRBD1. Per the germline V gene, CDR1 is SGDLS and CDR2 is YYNGEE. The length of the CDR3 is 15 residues. The trim removed 4 bases at V and 5 bases at J, leaving 10 bases unmatched. In nucleotides, the CDR3 is TGTGCCAGCAGCATTATCCAGGGGGCGGGAACTGAAGCTTTCTTT. This gives the protein CASSIIQGAGTEAFF.

The rearrangement uses TRBV11-3 and TRBJ1-5; D unresolved. Germline-derived CDR1 and CDR2 are SGHNT and YENEEA. Trimming took off 1 base at V and 1 base at J, with 8 bases between the two ends. This CDR3 comprises 15 residues. The CDR3 is CASSLAGESNQPQHF. CDR3 coding DNA: TGTGCCAGCAGCTTAGCGGGTGAGAGCAATCAGCCCCAGCATTTT.

The chain combines TRBV6-6 with TRBJ1-1, with D maybe TRBD1 (5 bases). The CDR3 spans 20 residues. V was shortened by 5 bases and J by 0 bases, with 28 bases between the two germline ends. Germline V lookup: CDR1 MNHNY, CDR2 SVGAGI (reference sequence). The CDR3, as DNA: TGTGCCAGCAGTCCAGGGTTGGGCGGCGGCAGGGTGTGGATGAACACTGAAGCTTTCTTT. Translating it yields CASSPGLGGGRVWMNTEAFF.

V gene TRBV19 combines with J gene TRBJ1-4; 7 bases fit TRBD1. The CDR3 is 14 residues long. J gave up 5 bases and V 6 bases, and 6 bases lay outside the gene matches. Per the germline V gene, CDR1 is LNHDA and CDR2 is SQIVND (reference sequence). The CDR3 region has the DNA TGTGCCAGTAGGTGGACAGGAGGGAATGAAAAACTGTTTTTT. Translation gives CASRWTGGNEKLFF.

The sample holds one count of this clone. The chain joins TRBV5-1 to TRBJ2-1, with D perhaps matching TRBD2 (5 bases). There are 15 residues in the CDR3. V lost 3 bases, J lost 7 bases, and 17 bases lay in between. Germline lookup yields CDR1 SGHRS and CDR2 YFSETQ. In DNA form, the CDR3 reads TGCGCCAGCAGCTCGAGGGCGGCCGGACTTAATGAGCAGTTCTTC. Amino acids: CASSSRAAGLNEQFF.